This TCR beta chain originates from a study of regulatory T cells in long-lasting Graves disease. Time point specified: newly diagnosed GD, antithyroid drugs for less than 3 months. The TCR library used RNA extracted from PBMCs. General study results and limits: TRBV28, TRBJ1-2 and TRBJ2-5 emerged as the favored segments in persistent disease.

This clonotype was observed many times. Its specificity is unknown. Building the TCR beta libraries relied on iRepertoire HTBI primers, and CDR3 regions underwent Arm-PCR. TCRdb called the multiplex PCR reads again in MiXCR, with one record for every CDR3 protein. The data show over 400,000 distinct CDR3 sequences, with 12% to 15% seen just once and approximately 17% held by the top ten. CDR3 length: 13 residues. Trimming shortened V by 2 bases and J by 3 bases, and 7 bases separated the two germline ends. Germline V gene sequence: CDR1 MDHEN, CDR2 SYDVKM. These same data were also listed under a study on T cells in Graves' hyperthyroidism and ophthalmopathy. That paper adds: Most thyroid clonotypes expanded above 0.001 were also detected in blood.

The chain joins TRBV28 to TRBJ1-1; D is perhaps TRBD1 (5 bases). The sequences come from peripheral blood mononuclear cells (PBMCs), collected at new diagnosis, from a patient treated with antithyroid drugs. The receptor was isolated from a woman between 50 and 59 years old with Graves disease. CDR3 loop: CASSLAGHTEAFF. The DNA for the CDR3 is TGTGCCAGCAGTTTAGCGGGGCACACTGAAGCTTTCTTT. The whole variable domain, filled in from reference TRBV28 and TRBJ1-1, reads DVKVTQSSRYLVKRTGEKVFLECVQDMDHENMFWYRQDPGLGLRLIYFSYDVKMKEKGDIPEGYSVSREKKERFSLILESASTNQTSMYLCASSLAGHTEAFFGQGTRLTVV.